This is a list of T cell receptor beta chains from one sample in a study of blood T cell repertoires in COVID-19. TCRdb's table, derived via immunoSEQ multiplex PCR, lists solely in-frame clones and lacks some. The table lists under 350,000 clones, around nine tenths of them singletons. Sequencing was carried out using PBMCs or T cells enriched from blood (not recorded which). The receptors here all came from a woman younger than 35 who had recovered from COVID-19. Each CDR3 is given with its conserved first and last residue. Each record gives: clone size, J gene, V gene, D gene, CDR3 protein. A D gene is named only where the DNA matches it firmly. A clone size is listed for some rows: how often the clone was seen (once, few, many), or a class if it is expanded.

>NA|TRBJ2-6|TRBV19|NA
CASSKQGSPSGANVLTF
>NA|TRBJ2-7|TRBV6-5|NA
CASSYSSRDYEQYF
>NA|TRBJ2-1|TRBV2|TRBD2
CASRSTSGGNSYNEQFF
>many|TRBJ1-2|TRBV24-1|NA
CATSDFAQSYTF
>NA|TRBJ1-3|TRBV25-1|NA
CASSDPGTSGNTIYF
>NA|TRBJ1-5|TRBV4-1|NA
CASSQAPDQPQHF
>NA|TRBJ1-3|TRBV7-9|TRBD1
CASSQIDRGAGNTIYF
>NA|TRBJ2-7|TRBV11-3|NA
CASSLDSPYYEQYF
>NA|TRBJ1-3|TRBV10-3|NA
CAAWEGTSAGNTIYF
>NA|TRBJ1-2|TRBV5-1|TRBD1
CASSTGQGARGYTF
>NA|TRBJ1-3|TRBV3-1/TRBV3-2|NA
CASSQVVVITSSSGNTIYF
>NA|TRBJ2-7|TRBV27|NA
CASNSGYEQYF
>NA|TRBJ1-1|TRBV15|TRBD1
CATSRSDRENTEAFF
>NA|TRBJ1-1|TRBV27|NA
CASSYGGRTEAFF
>NA|TRBJ1-2|TRBV14|NA
CASSQDTRGYTF
>NA|TRBJ1-3|TRBV5-1|NA
CASSLAGSSGNTIYF
>NA|TRBJ1-5|TRBV7-2|TRBD1
CASSRDREGNQPQHF
>NA|TRBJ2-2|TRBV4-3|NA
CASSLRTELNTGELFF
>NA|TRBJ1-3|TRBV30|TRBD1
CAWGGQLSGNTIYF
>NA|TRBJ1-5|TRBV5-1|NA
CASSGGERNQPQHF
>NA|TRBJ1-5|TRBV4-1|NA
CASSQDKEAGAQPQHF
>few|TRBJ2-1|TRBV9|TRBD1
CASSVGGQDKYNEQFF
>NA|TRBJ2-7|TRBV11-3|TRBD2
CASSPPPAGGSYEQYF
>NA|TRBJ2-3|TRBV10-3|TRBD2
CAISDASNRGTSGNIILSTDTQYF
>NA|TRBJ1-6|TRBV7-2|TRBD1
CASSSGAGTGGSPLHF
>NA|TRBJ2-5|TRBV6-5|TRBD2
CASSPGLAGETQYF
>few|TRBJ1-3|TRBV7-9|TRBD1
CASSRGTGASGNTIYF
>NA|TRBJ2-1|TRBV28|NA
CASSLFRVDNEQFF
>NA|TRBJ2-2|TRBV11-2|NA
CASIPGGAGELFF
>NA|TRBJ1-1|TRBV9|NA
CASSAGNWGTTEAFF
>NA|TRBJ2-5|TRBV14|NA
CASSPPYSGYRGQYF
>once|TRBJ1-2|TRBV15|NA
CATSRDPRSRDGYTF
>NA|TRBJ1-3|TRBV4-3|NA
CASSETAYSGNTIYF
>NA|TRBJ2-1|TRBV4-1|NA
CASSQDRASQGIYNEQFF
>NA|TRBJ1-6|TRBV30|NA
CAWSVLGGNSPLHF
>NA|TRBJ2-1|TRBV28|TRBD2
CASSGRTGTSVYNEQFF
>NA|TRBJ2-1|TRBV18|TRBD2
CASSPPTASGSNEQFF
>NA|TRBJ1-1|TRBV6-5|NA
CASSTDRNTEAFF
>NA|TRBJ2-7|TRBV9|TRBD1
CASSVGQGRYEQYF